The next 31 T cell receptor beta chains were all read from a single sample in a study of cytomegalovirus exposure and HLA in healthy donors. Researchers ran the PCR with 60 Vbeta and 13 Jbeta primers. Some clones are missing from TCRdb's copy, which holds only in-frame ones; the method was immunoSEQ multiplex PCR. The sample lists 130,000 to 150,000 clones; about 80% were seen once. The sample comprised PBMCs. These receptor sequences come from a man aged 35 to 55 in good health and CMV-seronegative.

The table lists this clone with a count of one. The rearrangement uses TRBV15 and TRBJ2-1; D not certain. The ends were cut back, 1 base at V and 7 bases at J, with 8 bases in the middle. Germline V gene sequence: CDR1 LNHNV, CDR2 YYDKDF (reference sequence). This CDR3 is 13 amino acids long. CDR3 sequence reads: CATSRVRVNEQFF. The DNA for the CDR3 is TGTGCCACCAGCAGAGTTCGGGTGAATGAGCAGTTCTTC. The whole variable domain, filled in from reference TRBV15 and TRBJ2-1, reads DAMVIQNPRYQVTQFGKPVTLSCSQTLNHNVMYWYQQKSSQAPKLLFHYYDKDFNNEADTPDNFQSRRPNTSFCFLDIRSPGLGDTAMYLCATSRVRVNEQFFGPGTRLTVL.

The CDR3: CASSSQVPINSPLHF. CDR3 coding DNA: TGTGCCAGCAGCAGCCAAGTCCCCATAAATTCACCCCTCCACTTT. The rearrangement uses TRBV16 and TRBJ1-6; D is unclear. The CDR3 length is 15 residues. Trimming removed 5 bases at V and 7 bases at J, with 15 bases between. The germline CDR1 and CDR2 sequences are KGHSY and FQNENV.

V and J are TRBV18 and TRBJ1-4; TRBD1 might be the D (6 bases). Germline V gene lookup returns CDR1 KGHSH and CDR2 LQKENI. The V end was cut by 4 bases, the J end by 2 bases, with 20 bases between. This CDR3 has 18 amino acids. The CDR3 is CASSREWAGRGTNEKLFF. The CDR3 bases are TGTGCCAGCTCACGGGAGTGGGCAGGAAGGGGGACTAATGAAAAACTGTTTTTT. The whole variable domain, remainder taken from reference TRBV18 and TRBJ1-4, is NAGVMQNPRHLVRRRGQEARLRCSPMKGHSHVYWYRQLPEEGLKFMVYLQKENIIDESGMPKERFSAEFPKEGPSILRIQQVVRGDSAAYFCASSREWAGRGTNEKLFFGSGTQLSVL.

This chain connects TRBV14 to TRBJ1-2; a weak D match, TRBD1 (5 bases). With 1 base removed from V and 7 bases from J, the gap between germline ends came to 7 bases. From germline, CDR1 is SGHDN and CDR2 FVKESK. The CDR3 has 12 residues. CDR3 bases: TGTGCCAGCAGCCAAGGGGGCCGTGGCTACACCTTC. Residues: CASSQGGRGYTF. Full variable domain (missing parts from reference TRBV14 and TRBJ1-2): EAGVTQFPSHSVIEKGQTVTLRCDPISGHDNLYWYRRVMGKEIKFLLHFVKESKQDESGMPNNRFLAERTGGTYSTLKVQPAELEDSGVYFCASSQGGRGYTFGSGTRLTVV.

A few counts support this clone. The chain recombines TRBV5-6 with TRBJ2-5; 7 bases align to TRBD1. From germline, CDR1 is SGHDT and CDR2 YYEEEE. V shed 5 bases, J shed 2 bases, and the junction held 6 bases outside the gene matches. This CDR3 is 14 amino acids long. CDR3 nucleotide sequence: TGTGCCAGCAGGCCCATGGGACAGCAAGAGACCCAGTACTTC. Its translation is CASRPMGQQETQYF.

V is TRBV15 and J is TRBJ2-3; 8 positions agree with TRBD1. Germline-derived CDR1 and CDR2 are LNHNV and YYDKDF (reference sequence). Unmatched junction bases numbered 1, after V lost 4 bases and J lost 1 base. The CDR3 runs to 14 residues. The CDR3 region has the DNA TGTGCCACCAGCATGGACAGGGGCACAGATACGCAGTATTTT. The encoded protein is CATSMDRGTDTQYF.

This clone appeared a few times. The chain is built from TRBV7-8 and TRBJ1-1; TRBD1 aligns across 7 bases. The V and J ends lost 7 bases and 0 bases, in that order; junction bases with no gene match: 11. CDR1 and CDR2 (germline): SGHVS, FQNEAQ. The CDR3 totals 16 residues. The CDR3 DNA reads TGTGCCAGCATCAACCCGACAGGGAGGATGAACACTGAAGCTTTCTTT. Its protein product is CASINPTGRMNTEAFF.

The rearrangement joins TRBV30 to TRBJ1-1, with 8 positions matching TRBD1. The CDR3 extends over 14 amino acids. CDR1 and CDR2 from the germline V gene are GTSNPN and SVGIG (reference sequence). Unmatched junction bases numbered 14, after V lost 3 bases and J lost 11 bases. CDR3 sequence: CAWSSSWGRGRAFF. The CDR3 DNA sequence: TGTGCCTGGAGCTCCTCATGGGGCAGGGGGCGCGCTTTCTTT. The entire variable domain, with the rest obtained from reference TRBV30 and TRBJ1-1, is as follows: SQTIHQWPATLVQPVGSPLSLECTVEGTSNPNLYWYRQAAGRGLQLLFYSVGIGQISSEVPQNLSASRPQDRQFILSSKKLLLSDSGFYLCAWSSSWGRGRAFFGQGTRLTVV.

CDR3 sequence reads: CASSQEGAGGLSSYNEQFF. The CDR3 DNA reads TGTGCCAGCAGCCAAGAAGGAGCGGGGGGCCTTAGCTCCTACAATGAGCAGTTCTTC. The chain employs TRBV4-2 and TRBJ2-1, with 9 bases aligning to TRBD2. The CDR3 contains 19 residues. J lost 0 bases, V lost 0 bases, and 9 bases had no gene match. The germline CDR1 and CDR2 sequences are LGHNA and YNFKEQ.

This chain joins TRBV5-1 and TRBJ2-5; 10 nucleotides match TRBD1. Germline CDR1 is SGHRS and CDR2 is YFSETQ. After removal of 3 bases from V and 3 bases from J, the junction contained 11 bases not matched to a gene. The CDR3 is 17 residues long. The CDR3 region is CASSSGIAGTGEETQYF. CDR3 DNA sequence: TGCGCCAGCAGCTCAGGCATCGCCGGGACAGGGGAAGAGACCCAGTACTTC.

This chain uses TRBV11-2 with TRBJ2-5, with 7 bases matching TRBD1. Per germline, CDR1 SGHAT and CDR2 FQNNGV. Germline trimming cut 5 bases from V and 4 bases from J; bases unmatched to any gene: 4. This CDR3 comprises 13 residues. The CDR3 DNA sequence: TGTGCCAGCAGCCCAGACAGGGTAGAGACCCAGTACTTC. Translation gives CASSPDRVETQYF.

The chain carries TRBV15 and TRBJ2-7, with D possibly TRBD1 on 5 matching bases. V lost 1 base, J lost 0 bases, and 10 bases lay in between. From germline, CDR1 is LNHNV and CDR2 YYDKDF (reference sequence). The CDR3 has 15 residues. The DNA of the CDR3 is TGTGCCACCAGCAGAGGGGGCAGAAGCTCCTACGAGCAGTACTTC. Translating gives CATSRGGRSSYEQYF. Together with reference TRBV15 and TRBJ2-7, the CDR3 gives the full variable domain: DAMVIQNPRYQVTQFGKPVTLSCSQTLNHNVMYWYQQKSSQAPKLLFHYYDKDFNNEADTPDNFQSRRPNTSFCFLDIRSPGLGDTAMYLCATSRGGRSSYEQYFGPGTRLTVT.

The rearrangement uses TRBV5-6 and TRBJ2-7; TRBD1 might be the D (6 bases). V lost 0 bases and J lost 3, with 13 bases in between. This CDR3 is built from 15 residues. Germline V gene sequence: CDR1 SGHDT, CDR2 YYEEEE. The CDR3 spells CASSLAFRTDYEQYF. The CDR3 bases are TGTGCCAGCAGCTTGGCCTTCCGGACAGACTACGAGCAGTACTTC.

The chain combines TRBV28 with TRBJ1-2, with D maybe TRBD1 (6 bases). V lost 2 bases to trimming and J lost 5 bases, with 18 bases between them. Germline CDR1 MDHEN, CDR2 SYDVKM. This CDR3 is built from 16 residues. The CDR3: CASSLPTGSQGYGYTF. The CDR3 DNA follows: TGTGCCAGCAGTTTACCCACAGGGTCGCAGGGGTATGGCTACACCTTC.

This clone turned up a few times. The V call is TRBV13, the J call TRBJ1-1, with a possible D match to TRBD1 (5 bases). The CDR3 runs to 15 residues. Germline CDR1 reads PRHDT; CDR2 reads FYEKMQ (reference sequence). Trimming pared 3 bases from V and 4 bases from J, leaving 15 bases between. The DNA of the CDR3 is TGTGCCAGCAGCTTTAGGCGTCAGGGAGGCACTGAAGCTTTCTTT. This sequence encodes CASSFRRQGGTEAFF.

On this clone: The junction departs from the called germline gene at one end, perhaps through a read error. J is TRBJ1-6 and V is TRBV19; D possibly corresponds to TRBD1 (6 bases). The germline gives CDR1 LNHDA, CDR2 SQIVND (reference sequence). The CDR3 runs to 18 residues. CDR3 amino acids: CASTFTGGPSSYNPPLHF. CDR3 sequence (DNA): TGTGCCAGTACCTTCACGGGGGGGCCGAGCTCCTATAATCCACCCCTCCACTTT.

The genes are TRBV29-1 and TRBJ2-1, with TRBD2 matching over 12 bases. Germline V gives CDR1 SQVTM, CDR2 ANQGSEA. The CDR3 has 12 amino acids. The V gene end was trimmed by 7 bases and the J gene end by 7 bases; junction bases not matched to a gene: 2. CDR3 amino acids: CSGGLAGNEQFF. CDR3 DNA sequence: TGCAGCGGAGGACTAGCGGGGAATGAGCAGTTCTTC.

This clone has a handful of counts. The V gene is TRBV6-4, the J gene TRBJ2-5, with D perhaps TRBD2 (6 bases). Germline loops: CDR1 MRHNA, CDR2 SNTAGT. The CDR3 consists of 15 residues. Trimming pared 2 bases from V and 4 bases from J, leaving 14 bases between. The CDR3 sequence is CASSDTGTRGETQYF. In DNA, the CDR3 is TGTGCCAGCAGTGACACTGGGACTCGCGGAGAGACCCAGTACTTC.

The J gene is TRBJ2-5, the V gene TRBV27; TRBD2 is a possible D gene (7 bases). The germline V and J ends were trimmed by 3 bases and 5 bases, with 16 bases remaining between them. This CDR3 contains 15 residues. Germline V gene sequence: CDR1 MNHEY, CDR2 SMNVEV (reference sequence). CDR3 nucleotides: TGTGCCAGCAGTTTTGAAGGGGGGGCAGGGGAGACCCAGTACTTC. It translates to CASSFEGGAGETQYF.

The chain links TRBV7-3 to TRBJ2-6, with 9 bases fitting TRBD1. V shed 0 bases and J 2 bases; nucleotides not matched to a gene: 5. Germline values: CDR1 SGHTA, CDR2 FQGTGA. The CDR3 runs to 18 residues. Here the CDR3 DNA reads TGTGCCAGCAGCTTAACGGGGACAGGGCTCGCTGGGGCCAACGTCCTGACTTTC. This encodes CASSLTGTGLAGANVLTF.

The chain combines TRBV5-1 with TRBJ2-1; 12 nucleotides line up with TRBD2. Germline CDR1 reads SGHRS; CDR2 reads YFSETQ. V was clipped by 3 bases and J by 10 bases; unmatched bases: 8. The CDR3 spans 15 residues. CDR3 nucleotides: TGCGCCAGCAGCTACGCTAGCGGGGGGGCCTCCGAGCAGTTCTTC. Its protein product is CASSYASGGASEQFF.

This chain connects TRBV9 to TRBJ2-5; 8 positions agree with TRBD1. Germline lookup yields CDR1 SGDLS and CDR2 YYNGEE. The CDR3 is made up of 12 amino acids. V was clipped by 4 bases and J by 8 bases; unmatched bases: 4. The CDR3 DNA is TGTGCCAGCAGCACAGGGGGTACTACCCAGTACTTC. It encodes CASSTGGTTQYF. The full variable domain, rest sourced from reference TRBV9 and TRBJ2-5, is DSGVTQTPKHLITATGQRVTLRCSPRSGDLSVYWYQQSLDQGLQFLIQYYNGEERAKGNILERFSAQQFPDLHSELNLSSLELGDSALYFCASSTGGTTQYFGPGTRLLVL.

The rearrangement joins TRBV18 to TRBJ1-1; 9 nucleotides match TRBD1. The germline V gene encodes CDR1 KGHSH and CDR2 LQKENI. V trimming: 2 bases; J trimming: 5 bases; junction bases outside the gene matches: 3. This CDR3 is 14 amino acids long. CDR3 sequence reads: CASSPNRGRTEAFF. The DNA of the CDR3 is TGTGCCAGCTCACCAAACAGGGGGCGGACTGAAGCTTTCTTT. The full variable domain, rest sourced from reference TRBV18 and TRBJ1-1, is NAGVMQNPRHLVRRRGQEARLRCSPMKGHSHVYWYRQLPEEGLKFMVYLQKENIIDESGMPKERFSAEFPKEGPSILRIQQVVRGDSAAYFCASSPNRGRTEAFFGQGTRLTVV.

CDR3 coding DNA: TGCGCCAGCAGGGGGACAGGGAACGAGCAGTACTTC. Residues: CASRGTGNEQYF. V is TRBV5-1 and J is TRBJ2-7; TRBD1 matches at 9 bases. In germline, CDR1 is SGHRS, CDR2 YFSETQ. V dropped 5 bases and J dropped 5; count of bases not matched to a gene: 2. This CDR3 comprises 12 residues.

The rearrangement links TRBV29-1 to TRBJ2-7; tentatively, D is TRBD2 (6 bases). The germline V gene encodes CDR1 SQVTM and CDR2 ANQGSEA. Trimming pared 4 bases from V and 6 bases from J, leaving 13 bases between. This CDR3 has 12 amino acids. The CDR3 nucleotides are TGCAGCGTTGCAACTAGCACCTCCGAGCAGTACTTC. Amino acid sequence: CSVATSTSEQYF.

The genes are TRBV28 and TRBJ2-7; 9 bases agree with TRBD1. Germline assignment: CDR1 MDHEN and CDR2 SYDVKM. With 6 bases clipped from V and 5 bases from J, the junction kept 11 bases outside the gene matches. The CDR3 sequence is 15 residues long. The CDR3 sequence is CASSSDRGVGHEQYF. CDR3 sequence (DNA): TGTGCCAGCAGCTCGGACAGGGGAGTCGGGCACGAGCAGTACTTC.

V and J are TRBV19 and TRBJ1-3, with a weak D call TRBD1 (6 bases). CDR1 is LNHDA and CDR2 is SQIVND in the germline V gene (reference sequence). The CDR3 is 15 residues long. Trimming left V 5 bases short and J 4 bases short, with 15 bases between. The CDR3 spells CASSAQGLAGNTIYF. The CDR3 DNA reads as TGTGCCAGTAGTGCGCAGGGGTTGGCCGGAAACACCATATATTTT.

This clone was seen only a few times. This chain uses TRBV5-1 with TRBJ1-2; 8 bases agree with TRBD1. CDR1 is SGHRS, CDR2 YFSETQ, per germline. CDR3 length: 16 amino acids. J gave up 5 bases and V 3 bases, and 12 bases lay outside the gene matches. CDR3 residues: CASSSPGQGGGYGYTF. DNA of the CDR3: TGCGCCAGCAGCTCCCCCGGACAGGGTGGAGGTTATGGCTACACCTTC.

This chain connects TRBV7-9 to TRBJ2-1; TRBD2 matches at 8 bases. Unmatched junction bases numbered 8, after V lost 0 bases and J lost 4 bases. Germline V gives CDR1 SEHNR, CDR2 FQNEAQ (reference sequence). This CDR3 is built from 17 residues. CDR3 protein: CASSLAVNSGEYNEQFF. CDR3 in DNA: TGTGCCAGCAGCTTAGCGGTCAATAGCGGGGAGTACAATGAGCAGTTCTTC. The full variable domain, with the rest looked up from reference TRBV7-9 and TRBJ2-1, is DTGVSQNPRHKITKRGQNVTFRCDPISEHNRLYWYRQTLGQGPEFLTYFQNEAQLEKSRLLSDRFSAERPKGSFSTLEIQRTEQGDSAMYLCASSLAVNSGEYNEQFFGPGTRLTVL.

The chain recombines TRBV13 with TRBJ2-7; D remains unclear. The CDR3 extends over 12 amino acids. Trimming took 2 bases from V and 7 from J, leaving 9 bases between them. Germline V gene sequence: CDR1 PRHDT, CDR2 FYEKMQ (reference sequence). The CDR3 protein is CASSLTAREQYF. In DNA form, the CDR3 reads TGTGCCAGCAGCTTAACGGCGAGGGAGCAGTACTTC.

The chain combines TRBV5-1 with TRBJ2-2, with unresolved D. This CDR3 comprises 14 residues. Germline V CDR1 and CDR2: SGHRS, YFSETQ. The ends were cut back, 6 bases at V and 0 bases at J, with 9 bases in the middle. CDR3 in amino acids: CASNPLPNTGELFF. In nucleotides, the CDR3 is TGCGCCAGCAATCCCCTACCGAACACCGGGGAGCTGTTTTTT.